Below, 27 T cell receptor beta chains from the same sample are listed, as sequenced in a study of blood T cells in healthy people across ages. The second PCR ran roughly 6 to 12 cycles with a sample-barcoded 5' primer and J-beta primers. From the 5' RACE reads, TCRdb called clonotypes with MiXCR, one entry per CDR3 protein. The sample lists over 950,000 distinct CDR3 sequences; more than 30% were seen once. The sequenced sample consisted of blood. These TCRs come from a man younger than 35 in good health.

The genes are TRBV20-1 and TRBJ2-7; TRBD2 aligns across 11 bases. The last part of the DNA fits TRBJ2-5 better; the J call may be wrong. Germline CDR1 is DFQATT and CDR2 is SNEGSKA (reference sequence). The CDR3 loop spans 17 amino acids. The CDR3 sequence is CSARDLRTSGQQETQYF. CDR3 bases: TGCAGTGCTAGAGATCTCAGGACTAGCGGGCAGCAAGAGACCCAGTACTTC.

The genes are TRBV29-1 and TRBJ1-3; weak D call: TRBD1 (5 bases). CDR1 SQVTM and CDR2 ANQGSEA come from the germline V gene. The CDR3 length is 13 residues. The germline V and J ends were trimmed by 3 bases and 1 base, with 7 bases remaining between them. The CDR3 loop reads CSVEHRSGNTIYF. CDR3 bases: TGCAGCGTTGAGCACAGGTCTGGAAACACCATATATTTT.

This chain connects TRBV6-2 or TRBV6-3 to TRBJ1-6; weak D call: TRBD1 (6 bases). V was clipped by 6 bases and J by 0 bases, with 12 bases between them. Germline CDR1 reads MNHEY; CDR2 reads SVGEGT. The CDR3 sequence is 16 residues long. The CDR3, as DNA: TGTGCCAGCAGGGACAGAAAGAGCTCCTATAATTCACCCCTCCACTTT. This gives the protein CASRDRKSSYNSPLHF.

In its sample, this clonotype was seen many times. The chain uses TRBV24-1 and TRBJ2-3, with D hard to call. V gave up 7 bases and J gave up 1 base, with 14 bases separating them. The CDR3 spans 15 residues. CDR1 and CDR2 (germline): KGHDR, SFDVKD. DNA for the CDR3: TGTGCCACCAGAGACCCGCTCTCCGGCACAGATACGCAGTATTTT. This sequence encodes CATRDPLSGTDTQYF.

The rearrangement links TRBV5-1 to TRBJ1-1, with D possibly TRBD1 on 5 matching bases. This CDR3 contains 15 residues. Trimming left V 4 bases short and J 1 base short, with 14 bases between. Germline CDR1 is SGHRS and CDR2 is YFSETQ. The CDR3 sequence is CASSLKDGGNTEAFF. The CDR3 coding sequence is TGCGCCAGCAGCCTGAAGGATGGGGGGAACACTGAAGCTTTCTTT.

The chain is built from TRBV6-2 or TRBV6-3 and TRBJ2-5; possible D gene TRBD1, 5 bases. CDR3 size: 15 residues. CDR1 and CDR2 (germline): MNHEY, SVGEGT. With 2 bases removed from V and 4 bases from J, the gap between germline ends came to 14 bases. Here the CDR3 DNA reads TGTGCCAGCAGTTACGTTTCGAGTGGGGCAGAGACCCAGTACTTC. Translation gives CASSYVSSGAETQYF.

The table lists this clonotype with a few counts. The gene calls are TRBV10-3 and TRBJ2-1; D possibly corresponds to TRBD1 (6 bases). The germline V gene has CDR1 ENHRY and CDR2 SYGVKD. The CDR3 loop spans 15 amino acids. V was clipped by 4 bases and J by 5 bases, with 15 bases between them. The CDR3 nucleotides are TGTGCCATCAGTGGTACGGACAGCTATCACAATGAGCAGTTCTTC. This encodes CAISGTDSYHNEQFF.

Details on this clonotype: At one of its ends the junction is not consistent with the germline gene, which may arise from a read error. This rearrangement joins TRBV7-2 to TRBJ2-4; D may match TRBD1 or TRBD2 (5 bases each). Germline CDR1 is SGHTA and CDR2 is FQGNSA. The CDR3 covers 13 residues. CDR3 residues: CASTTGTKNIQYF. DNA of the CDR3: TGTGCCAGCACCACCGGGACCAAAAACATACAGTACTTC.

The gene calls are TRBV28 and TRBJ1-4, with D perhaps TRBD1 (5 bases). Germline lookup yields CDR1 MDHEN and CDR2 SYDVKM. V was trimmed by 1 base and J by 10 bases, leaving 22 bases between them. This CDR3 comprises 17 residues. This chain's CDR3 is CASSLLSLTDRGGKLFF. The CDR3, as DNA: TGTGCCAGCAGTTTATTATCCCTGACAGACCGGGGGGGAAAACTGTTTTTT.

V is TRBV20-1 and J is TRBJ2-3; D might be TRBD1 (6 bases). The CDR3 is 17 residues long. V shed 3 bases and J shed 4 bases, with 23 bases lying between them. Germline loops: CDR1 DFQATT, CDR2 SNEGSKA (reference sequence). The CDR3, as DNA: TGCAGTGCTAGCCTAAATGGGTACAGGGTTAACCCAGATACGCAGTATTTT. It is translated as CSASLNGYRVNPDTQYF.

This clonotype was detected only once. The V and J genes are TRBV29-1 and TRBJ2-1; TRBD2 matches 8 bases. The J call may be mistaken, given a closer DNA end match to TRBJ2-7. The CDR3 totals 14 residues. Germline assignment: CDR1 SQVTM and CDR2 ANQGSEA. The CDR3 DNA follows: TGCAGCTATAGGCTAGCGGGCTCCTACAATGAGCAGTACTTC. Translation gives CSYRLAGSYNEQYF.

The CDR3 DNA reads as TGTGCCAGCAGCTTAGTTACAGGGGGGCGCGCACTGGGCTACACCTTC. Translated: CASSLVTGGRALGYTF. The chain recombines TRBV7-2 with TRBJ1-2; 8 nucleotides match TRBD1. Germline CDR1 SGHTA, CDR2 FQGNSA. This CDR3 comprises 16 residues. After removal of 1 base from V and 8 bases from J, the junction contained 12 bases not matched to a gene. Based on the CDR3 plus reference TRBV7-2 and TRBJ1-2, the full variable domain is GAGVSQSPSNKVTEKGKDVELRCDPISGHTALYWYRQSLGQGLEFLIYFQGNSAPDKSGLPSDRFSAERTGGSVSTLTIQRTQQEDSAVYLCASSLVTGGRALGYTFGSGTRLTVV.

Of note for this clonotype: A read error may account for a junction end that differs from germline. The chain uses TRBV5-1 and TRBJ2-1, with D hard to call. There are 15 residues in the CDR3. The germline V gene has CDR1 SGHRS and CDR2 YFSETQ. As DNA, the CDR3 is TGCGCCAGCGGCTTGGAATACGGCAGGCATAATGAGCAGTTCTTC. Its protein is CASGLEYGRHNEQFF.

This clonotype was observed many times. V and J are TRBV4-1 and TRBJ1-2, with 7 bases that match TRBD1. J lost 0 bases, V lost 1 base, and 11 bases had no gene match. Germline V gene sequence: CDR1 MGHRA, CDR2 YSYEKL. The CDR3 runs to 18 residues. DNA for the CDR3: TGCGCCAGCAGCCAAGGCGGGGGAATAGGGGGCGCTAACTATGGCTACACCTTC. This encodes CASSQGGGIGGANYGYTF.

This clonotype was seen more than once but under ten times. This chain uses TRBV5-1 with TRBJ2-5, with D unclear. Trimming removed 0 bases at V and 2 bases at J, with 11 bases between. CDR1 SGHRS and CDR2 YFSETQ come from the germline V gene. The length of the CDR3 is 15 residues. CDR3 protein: CASSLEGLKQETQYF. CDR3 DNA sequence: TGCGCCAGCAGCTTGGAAGGCCTAAAACAAGAGACCCAGTACTTC.

The chain joins TRBV27 to TRBJ2-2; D may correspond to TRBD1 or TRBD2 (5 bases each). Germline assignment: CDR1 MNHEY and CDR2 SMNVEV (reference sequence). Trimming took off 1 base at V and 1 base at J, with 10 bases between the two ends. This CDR3 has 16 amino acids. The CDR3 bases are TGTGCCAGCAGTTTATTGGGACGGTTGAACACCGGGGAGCTGTTTTTT. Its translation is CASSLLGRLNTGELFF.

The chain recombines TRBV5-1 with TRBJ1-4, with D possibly TRBD1 on 6 matching bases. The ends were cut back, 5 bases at V and 8 bases at J, with 19 bases in the middle. Germline V lookup: CDR1 SGHRS, CDR2 YFSETQ. The CDR3 spans 15 residues. In DNA form, the CDR3 reads TGCGCCAGCAGATCACACCGGGACAACCTCGAAAAACTGTTTTTT. Residues: CASRSHRDNLEKLFF. The full variable domain, in which reference TRBV5-1 and TRBJ1-4 provide the parts outside the CDR3, is KAGVTQTPRYLIKTRGQQVTLSCSPISGHRSVSWYQQTPGQGLQFLFEYFSETQRNKGNFPGRFSGRQFSNSRSEMNVSTLELGDSALYLCASRSHRDNLEKLFFGSGTQLSVL.

This chain joins TRBV7-2 and TRBJ1-2, with D hard to call. The CDR3 loop spans 15 amino acids. Germline CDR1 reads SGHTA; CDR2 reads FQGNSA. Trimming took off 2 bases at V and 1 base at J, with 11 bases between the two ends. CDR3 residues: CASSLILTFNYGYTF. The CDR3 DNA sequence: TGTGCCAGCAGCTTAATTCTCACTTTTAACTATGGCTACACCTTC.

This clonotype has a handful of counts. This chain joins TRBV28 and TRBJ1-1, with D maybe TRBD1 (5 bases). Germline CDR1 is MDHEN and CDR2 is SYDVKM. With 4 bases removed from V and 1 base from J, the gap between germline ends came to 16 bases. The CDR3 sequence is 16 residues long. The CDR3 DNA sequence: TGTGCCAGCAGTTCCCTAAGGGGAAGAAAGAACACTGAAGCTTTCTTT. As protein: CASSSLRGRKNTEAFF.

As concerns this clonotype: This may come from a read error, since a much larger clone is one base off. The chain joins TRBV25-1 to TRBJ1-1; D remains ambiguous. Germline-derived CDR1 and CDR2 are MGHDK and SYGVNS. V lost 7 bases to trimming and J lost 3 bases, with 12 bases between them. The length of the CDR3 is 13 residues. CDR3 DNA sequence: TGTGCCAGCACCGCCCTTGAGGACACTGAAGCTTTCTTT. Protein sequence: CASTALEDTEAFF.

This clonotype was counted only a few times. The chain couples TRBV12-3 or TRBV12-4 to TRBJ2-7, with D tentatively TRBD1 (6 bases). V was trimmed by 5 bases and J by 4 bases, leaving 18 bases between them. CDR3 size: 15 residues. In DNA form, the CDR3 reads TGTGCCAGCAGTAAAACCCCCGGGACAATTTACGAGCAGTACTTC. It encodes CASSKTPGTIYEQYF.

This clonotype was recorded a few times. The rearrangement links TRBV4-2 to TRBJ1-4; no clear D gene. The CDR3 is 14 amino acids. CDR1 is LGHNA, CDR2 YNFKEQ, per germline. Trimming stripped 4 bases from V and 0 bases from J, with 6 bases between. The CDR3 loop is CASSRIATNEKLFF. DNA for the CDR3: TGTGCCAGCAGCCGGATTGCAACTAATGAAAAACTGTTTTTT.

This clonotype has a handful of counts. The chain recombines TRBV2 with TRBJ1-2; no clear D gene. The CDR3 is made up of 12 amino acids. Germline V lookup: CDR1 SNHLY, CDR2 FYNNEI. V dropped 3 bases and J dropped 4 bases, with 6 bases sitting between them. The DNA of the CDR3 is TGTGCCAGCAGTGAGGGTCTCTATGGCTACACCTTC. This codes for CASSEGLYGYTF.

The gene calls are TRBV6-6 and TRBJ2-1; D might be TRBD2 (6 bases). V was cut by 5 bases and J by 13 bases, with 24 bases left in between. The CDR3 sequence is 15 residues long. CDR1 is MNHNY, CDR2 SVGAGI, per germline (reference sequence). CDR3 region: CASSQMDSKRGTQFF. In nucleotides, the CDR3 is TGTGCCAGCAGTCAGATGGACTCCAAACGGGGGACCCAGTTCTTC.

This clonotype was counted between two and nine times. The chain links TRBV6-1 to TRBJ2-3; 12 bases align to TRBD2. This CDR3 contains 16 residues. Germline CDR1 and CDR2: MNHNS and SASEGT. The ends lost 5 bases at V and 1 base at J; junction bases unmatched: 4. In nucleotides, the CDR3 is TGTGCCAGCAGTCCGACTAGCGGGAGCGGCACAGATACGCAGTATTTT. Translating it yields CASSPTSGSGTDTQYF.

There are a few counts of this clonotype. The chain has TRBV6-5 and TRBJ2-1; 9 bases agree with TRBD1. V trimming: 5 bases; J trimming: 2 bases; junction bases outside the gene matches: 4. The germline V gene has CDR1 MNHEY and CDR2 SVGAGI. CDR3 size: 15 residues. CDR3 sequence (DNA): TGTGCCAGCAGTGAGGACAGGGGCACCTACAATGAGCAGTTCTTC. Its translation is CASSEDRGTYNEQFF.

The chain is built from TRBV27 and TRBJ1-1; D is unresolved. V was trimmed by 4 bases and J by 8 bases, leaving 17 bases between them. CDR3 size: 14 residues. The V gene's germline CDR1 is MNHEY and CDR2 SMNVEV (reference sequence). The CDR3 region has the DNA TGTGCCAGCAGTTCCGGCTTGGGAGCCTTCGAAGCTTTCTTT. Its translation is CASSSGLGAFEAFF.